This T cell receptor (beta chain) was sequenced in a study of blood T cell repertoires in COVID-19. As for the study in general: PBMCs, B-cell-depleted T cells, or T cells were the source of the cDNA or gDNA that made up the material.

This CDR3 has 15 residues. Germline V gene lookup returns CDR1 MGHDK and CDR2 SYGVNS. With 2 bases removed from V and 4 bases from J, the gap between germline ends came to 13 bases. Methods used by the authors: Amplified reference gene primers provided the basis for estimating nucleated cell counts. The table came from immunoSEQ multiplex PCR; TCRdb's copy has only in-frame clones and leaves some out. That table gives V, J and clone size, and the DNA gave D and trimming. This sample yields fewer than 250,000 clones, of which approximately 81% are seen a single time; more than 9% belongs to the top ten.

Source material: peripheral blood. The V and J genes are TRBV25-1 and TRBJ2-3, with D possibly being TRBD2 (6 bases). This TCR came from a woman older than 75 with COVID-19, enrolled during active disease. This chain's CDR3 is CASSEGRGGADTQYF. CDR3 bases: TGTGCCAGCAGTGAAGGGCGGGGCGGGGCAGATACGCAGTATTTT.